Shown below are 18 T cell receptor beta chains from a single sample sequenced in a study of cytomegalovirus exposure and HLA in healthy donors. PCR used 60 Vbeta primers and 13 Jbeta primers. Data came from immunoSEQ multiplex PCR; TCRdb stores just in-frame clones and leaves some out. The data contain about 130,000 clones, 65% to 80% of them singletons. Sequencing used PBMCs. The source is a human donor in good health.

The J gene is TRBJ2-7, the V gene TRBV27; D unclear. This CDR3 has 9 residues. Deletions cut 5 bases from V and 8 bases from J, with 4 bases between. The V gene's germline CDR1 is MNHEY and CDR2 SMNVEV (reference sequence). The chain's CDR3 is CASSLQQYF. The CDR3 bases are TGTGCCAGCAGTCTTCAGCAGTACTTC.

The chain couples TRBV2 to TRBJ1-4, with D tentatively TRBD1 (5 bases). The CDR3 extends over 15 amino acids. The V gene lost 6 bases and the J gene lost 5 bases, with 16 bases spanning the gap. The germline CDR1 and CDR2 sequences are SNHLY and FYNNEI. For the CDR3, the DNA is TGTGCCAGCAGGAACGGGGGGACCGGGAATGAAAAACTGTTTTTT. Protein: CASRNGGTGNEKLFF.

The rearrangement links TRBV27 to TRBJ2-7, with 16 nucleotides matching TRBD2. This CDR3 comprises 16 residues. Germline loops: CDR1 MNHEY, CDR2 SMNVEV (reference sequence). The J segment lost 2 bases and the V segment lost 6 bases, leaving 4 bases of the junction unmatched. The DNA for the CDR3 is TGTGCCAGCAGAATGGGACTAGCGGGAGGGCCCTACGAGCAGTACTTC. As protein: CASRMGLAGGPYEQYF.

The rearrangement uses TRBV7-9 and TRBJ2-2; tentative D call: TRBD2 (5 bases). The CDR3 is made up of 15 amino acids. Germline CDR1 is SEHNR and CDR2 is FQNEAQ (reference sequence). Trimming shortened V by 5 bases and J by 4 bases, and 14 bases separated the two germline ends. This CDR3 is CASSPYGGSTGELFF. CDR3 nucleotide sequence: TGTGCCAGCAGCCCCTACGGAGGTAGCACCGGGGAGCTGTTTTTT.

This clone was counted a few times. V and J are TRBV25-1 and TRBJ2-1; D is possibly TRBD1 (5 bases). V gave up 8 bases and J gave up 7 bases, with 18 bases separating them. This CDR3 has 14 amino acids. Germline V gene lookup returns CDR1 MGHDK and CDR2 SYGVNS. Written as DNA, the CDR3 is TGTGCCAGCTCCTTAGGGGTGGGGATAAATGAGCAGTTCTTC. Translating gives CASSLGVGINEQFF.

The V call is TRBV27, the J call TRBJ1-2; D is possibly TRBD1 (5 bases). The CDR3 sequence is 14 residues long. V gave up 5 bases and J gave up 4 bases, with 14 bases separating them. The V gene's germline CDR1 is MNHEY and CDR2 SMNVEV (reference sequence). The CDR3 protein is CASSPKPGSYGYTF. The CDR3 region has the DNA TGTGCCAGCAGTCCAAAACCAGGGTCCTATGGCTACACCTTC.

The chain couples TRBV6-1 to TRBJ2-7; TRBD2 matches at 15 bases. This CDR3 is 17 amino acids long. Germline CDR1 reads MNHNS; CDR2 reads SASEGT. The junction had 10 bases not matched to a gene; V was cut back by 5 bases and J by 5 bases. The CDR3 loop is CASSQGLAGGLRNEQYF. Written as DNA, the CDR3 is TGTGCCAGCAGTCAAGGACTAGCGGGAGGGCTAAGGAACGAGCAGTACTTC.

The chain uses TRBV19 and TRBJ2-3, with D perhaps matching TRBD1 (7 bases). Germline-derived CDR1 and CDR2 are LNHDA and SQIVND (reference sequence). This CDR3 has 14 amino acids. V was pared by 4 bases and J by 5 bases, with 13 bases between. The CDR3 spells CASSNRQGGDTQYF. The CDR3 DNA reads TGTGCCAGTAGTAACCGACAGGGAGGAGATACGCAGTATTTT.

The genes are TRBV13 and TRBJ2-3; 8 nucleotides line up with TRBD1. Trimming removed 4 bases from V and 0 bases from J; junction bases left unmatched: 15. Germline CDR1 reads PRHDT; CDR2 reads FYEKMQ (reference sequence). The CDR3 contains 19 residues. CDR3 sequence: CASSSPTLDRGSSTDTQYF. CDR3 sequence (DNA): TGTGCCAGCAGCTCCCCCACTCTAGACAGGGGATCGAGCACAGATACGCAGTATTTT. Full variable domain (rest looked up from reference TRBV13 and TRBJ2-3): AAGVIQSPRHLIKEKRETATLKCYPIPRHDTVYWYQQGPGQDPQFLISFYEKMQSDKGSIPDRFSAQQFSDYHSELNMSSLELGDSALYFCASSSPTLDRGSSTDTQYFGPGTRLTVL.

This chain connects TRBV2 to TRBJ2-3; TRBD1 is a possible D gene (6 bases). The germline gives CDR1 SNHLY, CDR2 FYNNEI. With 6 bases removed from V and 4 bases from J, the gap between germline ends came to 11 bases. The CDR3 runs to 13 residues. The CDR3 coding sequence is TGTGCCAGCAGGGAACAGGGTCCAGATACGCAGTATTTT. Translated, it gives CASREQGPDTQYF.

This clone showed up just a few times. CDR3 sequence: CASSLQGQHGYTF. For the CDR3, the DNA is TGTGCCAGCAGTCTACAGGGGCAACATGGCTACACCTTC. The V and J genes are TRBV13 and TRBJ1-2; 7 bases align to TRBD1. Germline assignment: CDR1 PRHDT and CDR2 FYEKMQ (reference sequence). The CDR3 extends over 13 amino acids. J gave up 6 bases and V 6 bases, and 7 bases lay outside the gene matches.

The chain has TRBV7-9 and TRBJ2-2; 9 nucleotides match TRBD1. With 6 bases clipped from V and 6 bases from J, the junction kept 5 bases outside the gene matches. This CDR3 region has 14 residues. The germline V gene has CDR1 SEHNR and CDR2 FQNEAQ (reference sequence). CDR3 sequence: CASSTGGAAGELFF. In DNA form, the CDR3 reads TGTGCCAGCAGTACAGGGGGCGCGGCCGGGGAGCTGTTTTTT.

This chain uses TRBV5-1 with TRBJ2-3, with 8 bases identical to TRBD2. The CDR3 is 15 amino acids. Germline CDR1 SGHRS, CDR2 YFSETQ. The trim removed 0 bases at V and 6 bases at J, leaving 6 bases unmatched. This CDR3 reads CASSLVGTGGDTQYF. CDR3 coding DNA: TGCGCCAGCAGCTTGGTGGGGACGGGAGGGGATACGCAGTATTTT.

The rearrangement joins TRBV6-5 to TRBJ2-1; the D gene is possibly TRBD1 (6 bases). Trimming removed 6 bases at V and 0 bases at J, with 12 bases between. The CDR3 spans 15 residues. The germline CDR1 and CDR2 sequences are MNHEY and SVGAGI. CDR3 amino acids: CASRKGQLSYNEQFF. The CDR3 coding sequence is TGTGCCAGCAGAAAAGGACAGCTCTCCTACAATGAGCAGTTCTTC.

V is TRBV5-1 and J is TRBJ1-1; tentatively, D is TRBD1 (5 bases). CDR3 size: 14 residues. Trimming shortened V by 0 bases and J by 4 bases, and 10 bases separated the two germline ends. Per the germline V gene, CDR1 is SGHRS and CDR2 is YFSETQ. The CDR3 nucleotides read TGCGCCAGCAGCTTGGAGGCGGGGCCCACTGAAGCTTTCTTT. This encodes CASSLEAGPTEAFF.

The J gene is TRBJ2-3, the V gene TRBV6-6, with D possibly being TRBD2 (5 bases). Deletions cut 6 bases from V and 0 bases from J, with 13 bases between. Germline V gives CDR1 MNHNY, CDR2 SVGAGI (reference sequence). The CDR3 is made up of 15 amino acids. The CDR3 DNA sequence: TGTGCCAGCAGCTCGACTATCAAAAGCACAGATACGCAGTATTTT. This sequence encodes CASSSTIKSTDTQYF.

This chain joins TRBV28 and TRBJ2-3, with 9 bases aligning to TRBD2. This CDR3 has 14 residues. The germline CDR1 and CDR2 sequences are MDHEN and SYDVKM. V trimming: 6 bases; J trimming: 5 bases; junction bases outside the gene matches: 6. CDR3 nucleotide sequence: TGTGCCAGCAGCCCTAGCGGGATTTTAGATACGCAGTATTTT. Translation gives CASSPSGILDTQYF.

V is TRBV4-1 and J is TRBJ2-7; the match to TRBD2 covers 11 bases. The V and J ends lost 4 bases and 1 base, in that order; junction bases with no gene match: 0. The germline gives CDR1 MGHRA, CDR2 YSYEKL. This CDR3 contains 14 residues. The CDR3 DNA reads TGCGCCAGCAGCCCTAGCGGGAGGTCCTACGAGCAGTACTTC. It specifies CASSPSGRSYEQYF.